These T cell receptor beta chains were read from a single sample in a study of T cells after yellow fever vaccination. TCRdb reprocessed the 5' RACE reads with MiXCR, giving one entry per CDR3 protein. Of a few hundred thousand distinct CDR3 sequences detected, about 4% appear once; the ten largest clones hold around 24%. The sequenced sample was PBMCs, obtained 5 days after the yellow fever booster vaccination. Receptor source: a man aged 18 to 30 who received the YFV17D yellow fever vaccine. Each CDR3 is given with its conserved first and last residue. A D gene is named only where the DNA matches it firmly. Clone size is given for some rows only: seen once, a few or many times, or a class if the clone is expanded.

V gene	D gene	J gene	clone size	CDR3 DNA	CDR3 protein
TRBV5-1	-	TRBJ2-1	-	TGCGCCTGCAGCTCCCAGGGGAGCTCCTACAATGAGCAGTTCTTC	CACSSQGSSYNEQFF
TRBV4-1	-	TRBJ2-3	few	TGCGCCAGCAGCCAAGAAGGGATAGGGGTCCTAGCAACAGATACGCAGTATTTT	CASSQEGIGVLATDTQYF
TRBV7-9	-	TRBJ1-4	once	TGTGCCAGCAGCTTATCTACATGGAAAAACCTCGTTCCAAATAACCGAACAACTAATGAAAAACTGTTTTTT	CASSLSTWKNLVPNNRTTNEKLFF
TRBV7-9	TRBD1	TRBJ1-1	few	TGTGCCACCCGTACCGGGACAGAAAACACTGAAGCTTTCTTT	CATRTGTENTEAFF
TRBV6-2/TRBV6-3	-	TRBJ2-3	-	TGTGCCAGCAAAAAGACAGGAGCAGATACGCAGTATTTT	CASKKTGADTQYF
TRBV12-3/TRBV12-4	-	TRBJ1-4	few	TGTGCCAGCAGCCGCAGGGTAGCTAATGAAAAACTGTTTTTT	CASSRRVANEKLFF
TRBV27	-	TRBJ1-1	many	TGTGCCAGCCATCCATGGAGTGTGGGTGACACTGAAGCTTTCTTT	CASHPWSVGDTEAFF
TRBV5-5	-	TRBJ1-1	many	TGTGCCAGCAGCACCCAGGGGTATACTGAAGCTTTCTTT	CASSTQGYTEAFF
TRBV20-1	TRBD2	TRBJ2-3	few	TGCAGTGCCCCACTAGCGGTGGGTCCAGATACGCAGTATTTT	CSAPLAVGPDTQYF
TRBV19	-	TRBJ1-1	few	TGTGCCAGTGGACCTGAAGCTTTCTTT	CASGPEAFF
TRBV24-1	TRBD1	TRBJ1-2	-	TGTGCCACCAGTGATCCCGGGACAGTCTATGGCTACACCTTC	CATSDPGTVYGYTF
TRBV5-1	-	TRBJ2-6	few	TGCGCCAGCAGCTTGTCTCGAGGGTATGGAGCTGGGGCCAACGTCCTGACTTTC	CASSLSRGYGAGANVLTF
TRBV7-9	-	TRBJ1-4	-	TGTGCCAGCAGCGATACTAATGAAAAACTGTTTTTT	CASSDTNEKLFF
TRBV4-3	-	TRBJ1-2	few	TGCGCCAGCAGCCAAGATTTAACAGGCGTCTATGGCTACACCTTC	CASSQDLTGVYGYTF
TRBV20-1	-	TRBJ1-4	few	TGCAGTGCTAGAGATTTTGGCCAAACACTGTTTTTT	CSARDFGQTLFF
TRBV7-6	TRBD1	TRBJ2-2	many	TGTGCCAGCAGATCCGGACAGGGCTACACCGGGGAGCTGTTTTTT	CASRSGQGYTGELFF
TRBV7-3	TRBD2	TRBJ2-1	-	TGTGCCAGCAGCTCGAGACTAGCGGGGGGGCCCGACAATGAGCAGTTCTTC	CASSSRLAGGPDNEQFF
TRBV4-3	-	TRBJ2-7	-	TGCGCCAGCAGCCAAAATTGGGCTAGCGACTACGAGCAGTACTTC	CASSQNWASDYEQYF
TRBV9	-	TRBJ1-4	-	TGTGCCAGCAGCCCACCGCGAGGGAGGAACGAAAAACTGTTTTTT	CASSPPRGRNEKLFF
TRBV9	-	TRBJ2-1	-	TGTGCCAGCAGCGCACCGACTAGCAATGAGCAGTTCTTC	CASSAPTSNEQFF
TRBV15	-	TRBJ2-1	-	TGTGCCACCAGCCGGAACTACAATGAGCAGTTCTTC	CATSRNYNEQFF
TRBV28	-	TRBJ2-4	many	TGTGCCAGCAGTTTCCGCAGAAAGTTAGCCAAAAACATTCAGTACTTC	CASSFRRKLAKNIQYF
TRBV7-2	TRBD1	TRBJ1-4	few	TGTGCCAGCAGCTTCGGACAGGCAACTAATGAAAAACTGTTTTTT	CASSFGQATNEKLFF
TRBV7-9	-	TRBJ2-5	many	TGTGCCAGCAGCTTAGTAGACAGTCGGGAGACCCAGTACTTC	CASSLVDSRETQYF
TRBV5-1	-	TRBJ1-3	-	TGCGCCAGCAGCCTCGAGCGTAGCTCTGGAAACACCATATATTTT	CASSLERSSGNTIYF
TRBV25-1	-	TRBJ1-5	-	TGTGCCAGCAGTGAATTGCTGGGGAATCAGCCCCAGCATTTT	CASSELLGNQPQHF
TRBV7-9	-	TRBJ1-2	-	TGTGCCAGCAGCTTATTGGGAGGCGGATGGTATGGCTACACCTTC	CASSLLGGGWYGYTF
TRBV5-4	-	TRBJ1-2	-	TGTGCCAGCATCGCGGCAGGGAGCTTGAATGGCTACACCTTC	CASIAAGSLNGYTF
TRBV3-1	-	TRBJ1-6	many	TGTGCCAGCAGCCAATCGGGAGATAATTCACCCCTCCACTTT	CASSQSGDNSPLHF
TRBV12-3/TRBV12-4	-	TRBJ1-1	-	TGTGCCAGCAGTTTTCTGTTCCGGGACACTGAAGCTTTCTTT	CASSFLFRDTEAFF
TRBV19	-	TRBJ2-3	few	TGTGCCAGTAGTATATGGTCAGGGGACGGTACGCAGTATTTT	CASSIWSGDGTQYF
TRBV7-9	TRBD1	TRBJ2-1	-	TGTGCCAGCAGCTTTGCCGGGACAGTGTACAATGAGCAGTTCTTC	CASSFAGTVYNEQFF
TRBV7-2	-	TRBJ1-1	few	TGTGCCAGCAGCCCACATCAGATGAACACTGAAGCTTTCTTT	CASSPHQMNTEAFF
TRBV20-1	-	TRBJ1-6	-	TGCAGTGCTAAGACGGGAAGCTCCTATAATTCACCCCTCCACTTT	CSAKTGSSYNSPLHF
TRBV20-1	-	TRBJ1-1	few	TGCAGTGTTAAGGGTGGCACTGAAGCTTTCTTT	CSVKGGTEAFF
TRBV6-5	-	TRBJ1-2	-	TGTGCCAGCAGTTCAAAAGCCCCGGCCCCGTTGAACTATGGCTACACCTTC	CASSSKAPAPLNYGYTF
TRBV6-5	-	TRBJ2-3	many	TGTGCCAGCAGACCAGGGTGGGGGACAGATACGCAGTATTTT	CASRPGWGTDTQYF
TRBV9	-	TRBJ1-1	-	TGTGCCAGCAGCGTAGGTGGGGGCTCTGAAGCTTTCTTT	CASSVGGGSEAFF
TRBV20-1	-	TRBJ2-1	-	TGCAGTGTCGCCGGGCCACTATCGCAGTTCTTC	CSVAGPLSQFF
TRBV7-2	-	TRBJ2-1	few	TGTGCCAGCAGCCCCGGAAGTCCGGCGATTGAGCAGTTCTTC	CASSPGSPAIEQFF
TRBV7-8	TRBD1	TRBJ2-1	-	TGTGCCAGCAGCTCAGGGACAGGGATCTACAATGAGCAGTTCTTC	CASSSGTGIYNEQFF
TRBV20-1	-	TRBJ1-2	many	TGCAGTGCTCCTTCAGATACCGTGACCGGGGGCTACACCTTC	CSAPSDTVTGGYTF